The 2 T cell receptor beta chains presented below share a single source sample, sequenced in a study of cytomegalovirus exposure and HLA in healthy donors. The PCR employed 60 Vbeta primers together with 13 Jbeta primers. Data came from immunoSEQ multiplex PCR; TCRdb stores just in-frame clones and leaves some out. The sample lists over 100,000 clones, around 63% occurring once. Sequencing input: PBMCs. The source is a man between 35 and 55 years old in good health and CMV-seropositive.

The chain joins TRBV5-1 to TRBJ2-7; 10 nucleotides agree with TRBD2. This CDR3 contains 15 residues. CDR1 and CDR2 from the germline V gene are SGHRS and YFSETQ. After removal of 2 bases from V and 4 bases from J, the junction contained 6 bases not matched to a gene. CDR3 DNA sequence: TGCGCCAGCAGCTTTCTAGCGGGGGAGATATACGAGCAGTACTTC. It codes for CASSFLAGEIYEQYF.

The chain carries TRBV27 and TRBJ1-2, with 7 bases matching TRBD1. CDR3 length equals 13 residues. V dropped 5 bases and J dropped 5; count of bases not matched to a gene: 5. Germline V lookup: CDR1 MNHEY, CDR2 SMNVEV (reference sequence). The CDR3 spells CASSTRDRYGYTF. The CDR3 DNA sequence: TGTGCCAGCAGTACCCGGGACAGATATGGCTACACCTTC.